The entry below describes one T cell receptor beta chain. Its specificity is unknown. This sample was taken from a study of cytomegalovirus exposure and HLA in healthy donors. Findings and limits, study-wide: In vitro experiments confirmed that three CMV-associated chains were specific for CMV antigens. According to a later analysis, donors in an Asian-associated ancestry cluster reportedly had fewer N-insertions than the approximately 670-donor mean.

60 Vbeta and 13 Jbeta primers were used in PCR. Assay: immunoSEQ multiplex PCR; the TCRdb copy retains only in-frame clones and omits some. The repertoire has over 85,000 clones, 79% of them found once; the top ten carry roughly 6%. The CDR3 runs to 14 residues. Germline lookup yields CDR1 LNHDA and CDR2 SQIVND (reference sequence). The V segment lost 5 bases and the J segment 6 bases; nucleotides outside the gene matches: 7. This chain joins TRBV19 and TRBJ1-1; 9 bases match TRBD1. Input material: PBMCs. The receptor was isolated from a young man in good health and CMV-seropositive. CDR3 in amino acids: CASSPWTGDAEAFF. DNA of the CDR3: TGTGCCAGTAGTCCTTGGACAGGGGACGCTGAAGCTTTCTTT.